This T cell receptor (beta chain) was sequenced during a study of CD8 T cells in ankylosing spondylitis. Study results and caveats: A motif in TCR beta, a set of 8 or 9 highly homologous variants, appeared characteristic of ankylosing spondylitis blood. Disease-linked clones were CD8+ and relatively rare in peripheral blood. Matched ankylosing spondylitis synovial fluid reportedly contained a significantly enriched population of disease-linked clones.

TCRdb passed the 5' RACE reads through MiXCR, listing each CDR3 protein once. In the table there are about 220,000 distinct CDR3 sequences, 15% to 20% of which are singletons. Notes on this clonotype: What it binds is not known.

The V gene's germline CDR1 is SEHNR and CDR2 FQNEAQ (reference sequence). This CDR3 region has 16 residues. With V trimmed by 5 bases and J by 4 bases, 11 bases remained unmatched. The clonotype originates from a male donor with ankylosing spondylitis. The chain carries TRBV7-9 and TRBJ2-7; 10 nucleotides line up with TRBD2. Sequenced input: blood, either unsorted or a sorted T cell fraction (not recorded which). CDR3 loop: CASSQEGGTSVYEQYF. The CDR3 DNA is TGTGCCAGCAGCCAAGAAGGAGGGACTAGCGTTTACGAGCAGTACTTC.